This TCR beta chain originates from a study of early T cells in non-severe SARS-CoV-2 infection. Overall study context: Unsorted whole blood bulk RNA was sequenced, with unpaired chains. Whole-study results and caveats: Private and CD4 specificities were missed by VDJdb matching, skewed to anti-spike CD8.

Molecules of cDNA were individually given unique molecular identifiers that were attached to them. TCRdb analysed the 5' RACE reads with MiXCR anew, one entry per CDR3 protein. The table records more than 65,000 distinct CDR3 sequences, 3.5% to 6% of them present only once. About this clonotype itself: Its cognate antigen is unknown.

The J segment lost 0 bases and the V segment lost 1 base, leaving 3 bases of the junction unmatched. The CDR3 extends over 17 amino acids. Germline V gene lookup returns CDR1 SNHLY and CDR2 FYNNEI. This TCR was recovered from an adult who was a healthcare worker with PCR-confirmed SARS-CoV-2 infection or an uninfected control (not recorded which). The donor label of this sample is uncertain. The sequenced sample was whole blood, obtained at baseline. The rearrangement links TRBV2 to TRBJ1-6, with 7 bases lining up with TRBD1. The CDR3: CASSEVRGSSYNSPLHF. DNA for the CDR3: TGTGCCAGCAGTGAAGTCAGGGGGAGCTCCTATAATTCACCCCTCCACTTT.